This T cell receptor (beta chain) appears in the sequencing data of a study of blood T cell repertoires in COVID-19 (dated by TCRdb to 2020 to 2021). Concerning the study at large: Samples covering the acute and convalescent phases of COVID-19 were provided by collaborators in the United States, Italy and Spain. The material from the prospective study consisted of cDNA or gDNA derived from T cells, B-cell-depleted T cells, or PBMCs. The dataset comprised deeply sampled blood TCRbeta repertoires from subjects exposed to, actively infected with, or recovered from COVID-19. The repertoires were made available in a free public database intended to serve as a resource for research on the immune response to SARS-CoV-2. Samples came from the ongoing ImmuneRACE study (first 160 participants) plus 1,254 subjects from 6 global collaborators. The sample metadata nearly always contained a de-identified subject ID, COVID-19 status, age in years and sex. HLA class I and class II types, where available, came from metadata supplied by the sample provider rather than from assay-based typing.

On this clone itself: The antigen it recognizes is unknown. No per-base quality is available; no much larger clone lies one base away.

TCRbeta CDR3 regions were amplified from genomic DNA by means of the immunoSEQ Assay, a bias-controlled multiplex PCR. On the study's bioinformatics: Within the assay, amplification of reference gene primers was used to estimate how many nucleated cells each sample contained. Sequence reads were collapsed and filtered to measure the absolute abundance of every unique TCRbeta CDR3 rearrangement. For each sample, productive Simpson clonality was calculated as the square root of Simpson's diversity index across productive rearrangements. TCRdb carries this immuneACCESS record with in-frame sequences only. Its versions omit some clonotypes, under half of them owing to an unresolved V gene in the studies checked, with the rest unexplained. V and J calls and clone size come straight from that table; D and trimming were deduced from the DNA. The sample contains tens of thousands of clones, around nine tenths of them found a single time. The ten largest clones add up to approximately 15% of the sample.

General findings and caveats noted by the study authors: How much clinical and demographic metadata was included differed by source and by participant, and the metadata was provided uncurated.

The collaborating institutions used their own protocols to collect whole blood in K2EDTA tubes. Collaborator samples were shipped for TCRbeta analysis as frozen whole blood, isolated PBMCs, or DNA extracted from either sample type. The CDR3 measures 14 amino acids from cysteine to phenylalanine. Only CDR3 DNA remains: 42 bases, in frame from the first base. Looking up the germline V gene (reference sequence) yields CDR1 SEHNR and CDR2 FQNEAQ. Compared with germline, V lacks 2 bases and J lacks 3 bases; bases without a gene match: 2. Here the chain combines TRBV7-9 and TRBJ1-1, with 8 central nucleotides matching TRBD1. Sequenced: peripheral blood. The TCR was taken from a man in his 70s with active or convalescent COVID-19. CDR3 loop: CASSLTGGYTEAFF. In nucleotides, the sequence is TGTGCCAGCAGCTTAACAGGGGGTTACACTGAAGCTTTCTTT.